The 12 T cell receptor beta chains listed next were all sequenced from one sample in a study of blood T cell repertoires in COVID-19. Measured with immunoSEQ multiplex PCR; TCRdb has only the in-frame clones, and not every one. The data show approximately 200,000 clones, 87% seen once. The sequenced sample was peripheral blood. Receptors were obtained from a man aged 35 to 55 with active or convalescent COVID-19.

The chain joins TRBV6-5 to TRBJ1-5; D may be TRBD1 (6 bases). Germline lookup yields CDR1 MNHEY and CDR2 SVGAGI. CDR3 length: 14 amino acids. V was cut by 6 bases and J by 4 bases, with 13 bases left in between. The CDR3 reads CASSPDSSNQPQHF. Written as DNA, the CDR3 is TGTGCCAGCAGCCCGGACAGCTCAAATCAGCCCCAGCATTTT.

The chain couples TRBV7-3 to TRBJ2-5, with a weak D call TRBD1 (5 bases). V was pared by 3 bases and J by 3 bases, with 11 bases between. The CDR3 is 14 residues long. Germline CDR1 is SGHTA and CDR2 is FQGTGA. The CDR3 DNA is TGTGCCAGCAGCTTCCGACAGAGAAAAGAGACCCAGTACTTC. Protein sequence: CASSFRQRKETQYF.

DNA for the CDR3: TGTGCCAGCAGTCGTCAGGGGAACACTGAAGCTTTCTTT. This codes for CASSRQGNTEAFF. The chain employs TRBV7-3 and TRBJ1-1, with a possible D match to TRBD1 (5 bases). The V gene lost 6 bases and the J gene lost 1 base, with 9 bases spanning the gap. This CDR3 spans 13 amino acids. CDR1 is SGHTA and CDR2 is FQGTGA in the germline V gene.

The chain couples TRBV5-5 to TRBJ2-1; 8 bases match TRBD2. The CDR3 covers 15 residues. Germline-derived CDR1 and CDR2 are SGHKS and YYEKEE (reference sequence). J lost 4 bases, V lost 1 base, and 4 bases had no gene match. CDR3 DNA sequence: TGTGCCAGCAGCTTGTTAAGCGGGAGTTACAATGAGCAGTTCTTC. It encodes CASSLLSGSYNEQFF.

The rearrangement joins TRBV11-2 to TRBJ1-1, with a tentative D call TRBD1 (6 bases). The V end lost 5 bases, the J end lost 1 base, and 8 bases lay between the germline ends. CDR1 is SGHAT and CDR2 is FQNNGV in the germline V gene. This CDR3 contains 13 residues. The CDR3 region is CASSPGQNTEAFF. In DNA form, the CDR3 reads TGTGCCAGCAGCCCGGGACAGAACACTGAAGCTTTCTTT.

This chain connects TRBV10-2 to TRBJ1-1; 7 positions match TRBD1. The junction had 14 bases not matched to a gene; V was cut back by 9 bases and J by 7 bases. CDR1 WSHSY and CDR2 SAAADI come from the germline V gene. The CDR3 covers 14 residues. The CDR3 DNA is TGCGCCAGTACCAGGGGGAACGGCCTTGGTGAAGCTTTCTTT. Translation: CASTRGNGLGEAFF.

The chain recombines TRBV30 with TRBJ2-1, with D possibly TRBD2 on 6 matching bases. V shed 1 base and J shed 0 bases, with 16 bases lying between them. This CDR3 spans 17 amino acids. CDR1 GTSNPN and CDR2 SVGIG come from the germline V gene (reference sequence). DNA for the CDR3: TGTGCCTGGAGTGGGGGACCGCGGGGAAGCTCCTACAATGAGCAGTTCTTC. Translated, it gives CAWSGGPRGSSYNEQFF.

The genes are TRBV19 and TRBJ1-5; no reliable D call. Trimming shortened V by 8 bases and J by 0 bases, and 14 bases separated the two germline ends. Germline V gene data show CDR1 as LNHDA and CDR2 as SQIVND (reference sequence). CDR3 size: 15 residues. This chain's CDR3 is CASHEGRYSNQPQHF. The CDR3 DNA is TGTGCCAGTCACGAGGGCCGATATAGCAATCAGCCCCAGCATTTT.

The chain couples TRBV19 to TRBJ1-2, with 8 positions matching TRBD1. Per the germline V gene, CDR1 is LNHDA and CDR2 is SQIVND (reference sequence). V gave up 5 bases and J gave up 4 bases; unmatched junction bases: 9. This CDR3 has 15 residues. The CDR3 is CASSATGAAIYGYTF. The CDR3 DNA follows: TGTGCCAGTAGTGCGACAGGGGCGGCCATCTATGGCTACACCTTC.

The rearrangement uses TRBV12-3 or TRBV12-4 and TRBJ1-2, with D unclear. Trimming took 5 bases from V and 3 from J, leaving 10 bases between them. The CDR3 length is 13 residues. The CDR3 coding sequence is TGTGCCAGCAGTCCTCTCAGGCACTATGGCTACACCTTC. Its translation is CASSPLRHYGYTF.

The chain combines TRBV25-1 with TRBJ1-1, with D perhaps TRBD1 (6 bases). Germline CDR1 is MGHDK and CDR2 is SYGVNS. The length of the CDR3 is 14 residues. V was pared by 5 bases and J by 6 bases, with 16 bases between. CDR3 sequence reads: CASSRTGQQAEAFF. CDR3 coding DNA: TGTGCCAGCAGTCGTACAGGGCAGCAGGCTGAAGCTTTCTTT.

J is TRBJ1-2 and V is TRBV19; 10 positions agree with TRBD1. V shed 8 bases, J shed 6 bases, and the junction held 6 bases outside the gene matches. The CDR3 totals 13 residues. The germline CDR1 and CDR2 sequences are LNHDA and SQIVND (reference sequence). The CDR3 DNA reads as TGTGCCAGTGGAGACAGGGGGCAAAATGGCTACACCTTC. It is translated as CASGDRGQNGYTF.